This T cell receptor (beta chain) was sequenced for a study of response to subunit inactivated influenza vaccine. Overall study results and limits: There was a suggestion from the authors that each seasonal influenza vaccination recruits few new T cells.

This clonotype was detected a few times. Its target is not known. From the RT-PCR reads, TCRdb called clonotypes with MiXCR, one entry per CDR3 protein. The data contain approximately 480,000 distinct CDR3 sequences, roughly 9.7% of them singletons. V shed 0 bases and J 9 bases; nucleotides not matched to a gene: 11. This CDR3 comprises 16 residues. From germline, CDR1 is SGHTA and CDR2 FQGNSA. The receptor comes from a man in his fifties who received an inactivated influenza vaccine. Specimen: PBMCs from blood, collected roughly 46 days after vaccination. This rearrangement joins TRBV7-2 to TRBJ2-1, with 7 positions matching TRBD1. The CDR3 region is CASSLASAGGRGEQFF. The CDR3 DNA reads TGTGCCAGCAGCTTAGCGTCGGCAGGGGGTAGGGGTGAGCAGTTCTTC.